This T cell receptor beta chain is from a study of T cells in localized non-small cell lung cancer. Repertoires were generated with immunoSEQ multiplex PCR, while TCRdb's copy carries only in-frame clones and drops some. The sample consists of approximately 5,100 clones, 35% of them appearing once. The V and J ends lost 2 bases and 7 bases, in that order; junction bases with no gene match: 8. The CDR3 is 14 residues long. Germline V gene sequence: CDR1 GTSNPN, CDR2 SVGIG (reference sequence). Study-level points and caveats: In adjacent lung, a median roughly 57 of the top 100 tumor clones were found. Sequencing was restricted to one tumor region; therefore, heterogeneity remains possible.

There are a few counts of this clone. Its antigen is unidentified. This specimen consisted of lung tumor tissue, obtained before any cancer treatment. This sequence originates from a male donor aged 60 or older with stage I squamous cell lung carcinoma. The chain employs TRBV30 and TRBJ1-5, with TRBD1 matching over 7 bases. CDR3: CAWSFGTAGQPQHF. The DNA of the CDR3 is TGTGCCTGGAGTTTCGGGACAGCAGGGCAGCCCCAGCATTTT.